The sequence of this T cell receptor beta chain was determined in a study of regulatory T cells in long-lasting Graves disease. Study-wide results and caveats: For persistent Graves' patients, TCR diversity was lower than for newly diagnosed ones. Gene preferences differed: TRBV28, TRBJ1-2, TRBJ2-5 in persistent cases.

The TCR beta library used iRepertoire HTBI primers with Arm-PCR amplification of CDR3. In the source study's methods: Across all samples, about 60 TRBV segments and more than 11 TRBJ segments were identified. TCRdb ran MiXCR on the multiplex PCR reads and lists one entry per CDR3 protein. These V and J calls derive from TCRdb rather than the authors' analysis. The profile covers 400,000 to 500,000 distinct CDR3 sequences, with about a sixth appearing a single time and 23% taken by the ten largest. This clonotype was observed at least ten times. Its antigen is undetermined. Sample time point: newly diagnosed GD, antithyroid drugs for less than 3 months. PBMC-extracted RNA yielded the TCR library. Germline V CDR1 and CDR2: MNHEY, SVGEGT. The germline V and J ends were trimmed by 4 bases and 0 bases, with 12 bases remaining between them. There are 15 residues in the CDR3. The same data also went into a second study, on T cells in Graves' hyperthyroidism and ophthalmopathy. That paper adds: Median prediction lead before ophthalmopathy onset was 5 to 7 months with the model.

The chain uses TRBV6-2 or TRBV6-3 and TRBJ2-5, with D possibly matching TRBD2 (5 bases). The clonotype originates from a woman aged 18-30 years with Graves disease. The sequences come from peripheral blood mononuclear cells (PBMCs), collected at new diagnosis, from a patient treated with antithyroid drugs. The CDR3 sequence: CASSWGATNQETQYF. Here the CDR3 DNA reads TGTGCCAGCAGTTGGGGAGCTACCAACCAAGAGACCCAGTACTTC.